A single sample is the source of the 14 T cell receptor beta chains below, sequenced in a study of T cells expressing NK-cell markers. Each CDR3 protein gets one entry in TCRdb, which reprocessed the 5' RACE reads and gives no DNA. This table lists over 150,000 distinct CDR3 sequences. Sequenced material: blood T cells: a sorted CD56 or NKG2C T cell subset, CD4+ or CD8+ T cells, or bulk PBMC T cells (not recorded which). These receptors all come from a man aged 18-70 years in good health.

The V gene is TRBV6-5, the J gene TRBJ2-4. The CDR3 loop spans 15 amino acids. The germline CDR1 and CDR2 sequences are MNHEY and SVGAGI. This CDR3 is CASSNLGQLKNIQYF.

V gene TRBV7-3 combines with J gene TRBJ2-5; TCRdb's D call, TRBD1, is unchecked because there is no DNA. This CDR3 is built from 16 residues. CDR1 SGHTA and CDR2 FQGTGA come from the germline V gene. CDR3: CASSPTGAHYQETQYF.

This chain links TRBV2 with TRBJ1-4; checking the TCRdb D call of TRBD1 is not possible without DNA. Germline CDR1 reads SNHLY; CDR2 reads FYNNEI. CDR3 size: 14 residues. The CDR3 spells CANNDKGRDEKLFF.

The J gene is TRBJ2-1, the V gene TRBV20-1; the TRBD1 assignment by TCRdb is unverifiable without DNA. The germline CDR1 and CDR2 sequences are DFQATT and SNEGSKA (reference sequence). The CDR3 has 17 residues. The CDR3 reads CSARDFRTGGSYNEQFF.

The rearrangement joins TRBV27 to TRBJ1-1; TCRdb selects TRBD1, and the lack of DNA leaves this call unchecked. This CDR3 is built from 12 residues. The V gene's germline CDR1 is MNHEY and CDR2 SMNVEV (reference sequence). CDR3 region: CATQGRDTEAFF.

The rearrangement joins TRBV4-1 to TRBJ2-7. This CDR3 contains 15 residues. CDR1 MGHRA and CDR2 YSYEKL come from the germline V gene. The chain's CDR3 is CASSETSAPHYEQYF.

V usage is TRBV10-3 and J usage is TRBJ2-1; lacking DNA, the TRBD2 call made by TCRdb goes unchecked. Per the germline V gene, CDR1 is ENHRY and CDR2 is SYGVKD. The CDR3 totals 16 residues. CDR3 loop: CAISEGLAGQYNEQFF.

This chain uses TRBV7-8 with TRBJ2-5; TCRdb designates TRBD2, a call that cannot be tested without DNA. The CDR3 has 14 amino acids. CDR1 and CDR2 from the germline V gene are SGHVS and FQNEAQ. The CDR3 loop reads CASSLRPAAETQYF. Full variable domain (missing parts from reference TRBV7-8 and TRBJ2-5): GAGVSQSPRYKVAKRGQDVALRCDPISGHVSLFWYQQALGQGPEFLTYFQNEAQLDKSGLPSDRFFAERPEGSVSTLKIQRTQQEDSAVYLCASSLRPAAETQYFGPGTRLLVL.

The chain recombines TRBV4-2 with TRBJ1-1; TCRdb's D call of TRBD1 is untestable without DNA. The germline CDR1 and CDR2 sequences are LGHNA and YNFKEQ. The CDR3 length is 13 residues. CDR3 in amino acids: CASSSLGQDEAFF.

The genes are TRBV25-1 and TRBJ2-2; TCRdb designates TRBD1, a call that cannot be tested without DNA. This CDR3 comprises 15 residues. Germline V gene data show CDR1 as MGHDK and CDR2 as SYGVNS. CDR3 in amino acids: CASSGDRDALGELFF.

The CDR3 loop reads CASSPYVAGAYNEQFF. The chain joins TRBV12-3 or TRBV12-4 to TRBJ2-1; TCRdb lists TRBD2, though no DNA is available to test this call. The CDR3 spans 16 residues.

CDR3 residues: CASSLEAGGDTQYF. The chain couples TRBV5-8 to TRBJ2-3; the D gene TCRdb calls, TRBD2, cannot be checked with no DNA. Germline CDR1 SGHTS, CDR2 YDEGEE. The CDR3 contains 14 residues.

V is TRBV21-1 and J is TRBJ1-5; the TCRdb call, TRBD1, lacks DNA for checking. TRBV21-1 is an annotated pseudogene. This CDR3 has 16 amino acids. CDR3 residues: CASSETGEDSNQPQHF.

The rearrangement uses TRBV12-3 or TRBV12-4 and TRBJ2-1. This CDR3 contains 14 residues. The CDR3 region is CASSFVSPDNEQFF.